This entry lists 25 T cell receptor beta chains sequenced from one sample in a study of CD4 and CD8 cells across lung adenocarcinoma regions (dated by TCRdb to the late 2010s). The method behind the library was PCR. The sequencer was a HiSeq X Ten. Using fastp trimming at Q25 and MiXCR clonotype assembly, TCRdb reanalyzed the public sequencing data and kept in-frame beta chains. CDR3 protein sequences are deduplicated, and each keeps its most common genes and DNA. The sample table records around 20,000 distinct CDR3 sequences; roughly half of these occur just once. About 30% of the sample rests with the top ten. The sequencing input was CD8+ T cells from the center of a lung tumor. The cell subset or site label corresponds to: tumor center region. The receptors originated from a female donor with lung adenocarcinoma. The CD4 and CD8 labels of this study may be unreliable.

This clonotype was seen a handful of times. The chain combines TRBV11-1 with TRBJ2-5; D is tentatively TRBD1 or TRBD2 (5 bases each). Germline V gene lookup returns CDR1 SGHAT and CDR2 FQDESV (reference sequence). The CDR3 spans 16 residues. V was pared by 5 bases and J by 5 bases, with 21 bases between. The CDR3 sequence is CASSPETPRGGETQYF. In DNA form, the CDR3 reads TGTGCCAGCAGCCCCGAAACGCCAAGGGGCGGGGAGACCCAGTACTTC. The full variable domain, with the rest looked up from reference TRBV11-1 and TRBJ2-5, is EAEVAQSPRYKITEKSQAVAFWCDPISGHATLYWYRQILGQGPELLVQFQDESVVDDSQLPKDRFSAERLKGVDSTLKIQPAELGDSAMYLCASSPETPRGGETQYFGPGTRLLVL.

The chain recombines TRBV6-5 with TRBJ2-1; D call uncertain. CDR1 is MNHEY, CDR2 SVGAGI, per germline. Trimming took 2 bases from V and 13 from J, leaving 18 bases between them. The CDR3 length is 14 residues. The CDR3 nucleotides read TGTGCCAGCAGTTACAGCCATTATTCGGAGACCCAGTTCTTC. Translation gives CASSYSHYSETQFF.

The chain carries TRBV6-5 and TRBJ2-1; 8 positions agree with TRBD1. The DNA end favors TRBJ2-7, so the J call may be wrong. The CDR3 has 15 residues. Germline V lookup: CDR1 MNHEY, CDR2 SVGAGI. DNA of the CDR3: TGTGCCAGCAGTTATAGAGGACAGGGTACCTACGAGCAGTACTTC. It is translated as CASSYRGQGTYEQYF.

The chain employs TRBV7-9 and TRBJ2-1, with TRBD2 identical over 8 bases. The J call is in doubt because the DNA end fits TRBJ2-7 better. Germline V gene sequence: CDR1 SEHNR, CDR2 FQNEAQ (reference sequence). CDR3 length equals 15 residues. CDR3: CASSLLSGRAYEQYF. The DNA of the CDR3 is TGTGCCAGCAGCCTACTAAGCGGGAGAGCATACGAGCAGTACTTC.

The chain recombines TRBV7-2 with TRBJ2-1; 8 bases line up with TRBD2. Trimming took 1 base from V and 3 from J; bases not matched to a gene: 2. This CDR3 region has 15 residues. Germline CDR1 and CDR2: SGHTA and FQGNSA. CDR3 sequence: CASSLGTSLYNEQFF. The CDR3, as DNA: TGTGCCAGCAGCTTAGGGACTAGCCTCTACAATGAGCAGTTCTTC. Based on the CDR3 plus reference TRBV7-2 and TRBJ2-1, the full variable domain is GAGVSQSPSNKVTEKGKDVELRCDPISGHTALYWYRQSLGQGLEFLIYFQGNSAPDKSGLPSDRFSAERTGGSVSTLTIQRTQQEDSAVYLCASSLGTSLYNEQFFGPGTRLTVL.

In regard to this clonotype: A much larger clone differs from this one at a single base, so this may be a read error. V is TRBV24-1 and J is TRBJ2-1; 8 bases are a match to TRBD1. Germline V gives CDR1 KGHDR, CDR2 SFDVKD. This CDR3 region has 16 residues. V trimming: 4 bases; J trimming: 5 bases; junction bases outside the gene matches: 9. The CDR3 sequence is CATSEGETGANNEQFF. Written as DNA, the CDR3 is TGTGCCACCAGTGAGGGCGAGACAGGGGCTAACAATGAGCAGTTCTTC.

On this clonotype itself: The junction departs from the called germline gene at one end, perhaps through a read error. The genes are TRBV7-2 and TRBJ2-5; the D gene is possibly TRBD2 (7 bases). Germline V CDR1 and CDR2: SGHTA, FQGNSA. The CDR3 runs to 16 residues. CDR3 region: CASRGGGGSSQDTQYF. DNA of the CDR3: TGTGCCAGCAGGGGGGGAGGGGGGAGTAGCCAAGATACCCAGTACTTC.

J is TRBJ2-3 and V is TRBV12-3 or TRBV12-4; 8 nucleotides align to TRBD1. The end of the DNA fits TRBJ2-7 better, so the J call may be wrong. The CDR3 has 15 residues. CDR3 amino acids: CGRGLGGCGTDTQYF. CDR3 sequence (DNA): TGTGGCAGGGGGCTCGGGGGCTGTGGCACAGATACGCAGTACTTC.

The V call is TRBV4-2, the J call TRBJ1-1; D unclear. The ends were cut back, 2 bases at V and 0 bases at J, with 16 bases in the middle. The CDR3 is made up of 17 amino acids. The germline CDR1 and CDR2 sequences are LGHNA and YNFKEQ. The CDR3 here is CASSQHPGIGLNTEAFF. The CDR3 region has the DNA TGTGCCAGCAGCCAACACCCCGGGATTGGCCTGAACACTGAAGCTTTCTTT.

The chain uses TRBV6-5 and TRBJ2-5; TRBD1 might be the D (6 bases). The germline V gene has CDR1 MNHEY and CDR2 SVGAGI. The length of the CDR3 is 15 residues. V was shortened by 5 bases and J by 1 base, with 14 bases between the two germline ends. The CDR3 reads CASSLHGQTQETQYF. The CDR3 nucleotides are TGTGCCAGCAGTCTACATGGACAGACCCAAGAGACCCAGTACTTC.

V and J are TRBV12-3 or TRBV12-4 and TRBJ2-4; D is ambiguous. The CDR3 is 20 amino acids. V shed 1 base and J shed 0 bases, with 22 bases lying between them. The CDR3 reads CASSLGREADHNLAKNIQYF. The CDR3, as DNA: TGTGCCAGCAGTTTAGGACGCGAGGCCGACCATAACCTAGCCAAAAACATTCAGTACTTC.

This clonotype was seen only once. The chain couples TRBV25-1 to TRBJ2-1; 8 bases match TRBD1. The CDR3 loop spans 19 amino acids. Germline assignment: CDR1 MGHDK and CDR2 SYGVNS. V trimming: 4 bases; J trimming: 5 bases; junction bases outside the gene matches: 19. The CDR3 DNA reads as TGTGCCAGCAGTGCTCGCGTCGGTTTGGGGAGGACAGGGAACAATGAGCAGTTCTTC. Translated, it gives CASSARVGLGRTGNNEQFF.

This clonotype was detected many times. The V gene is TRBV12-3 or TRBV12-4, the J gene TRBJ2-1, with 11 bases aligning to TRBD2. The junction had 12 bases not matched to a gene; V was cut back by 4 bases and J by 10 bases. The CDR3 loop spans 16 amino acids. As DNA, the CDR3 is TGTGCCAGCAGTTCCCGACTAGCGGGATATCCCGGCGAGCAGTTCTTC. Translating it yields CASSSRLAGYPGEQFF.

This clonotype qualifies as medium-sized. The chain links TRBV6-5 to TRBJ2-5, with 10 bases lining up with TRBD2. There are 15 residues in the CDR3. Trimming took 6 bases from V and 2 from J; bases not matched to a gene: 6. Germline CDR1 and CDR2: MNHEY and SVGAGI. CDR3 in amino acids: CASSVMTSGQETQYF. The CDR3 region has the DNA TGTGCCAGCAGCGTAATGACTAGCGGGCAAGAGACCCAGTACTTC.

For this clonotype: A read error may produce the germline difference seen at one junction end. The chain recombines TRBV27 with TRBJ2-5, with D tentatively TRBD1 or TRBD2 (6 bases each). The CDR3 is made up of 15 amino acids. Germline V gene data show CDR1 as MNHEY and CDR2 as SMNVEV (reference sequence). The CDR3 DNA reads TGTGCCGGGGGGCTGGGGGTACGAGTCCCAGAGACCCAGTATTTC. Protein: CAGGLGVRVPETQYF.

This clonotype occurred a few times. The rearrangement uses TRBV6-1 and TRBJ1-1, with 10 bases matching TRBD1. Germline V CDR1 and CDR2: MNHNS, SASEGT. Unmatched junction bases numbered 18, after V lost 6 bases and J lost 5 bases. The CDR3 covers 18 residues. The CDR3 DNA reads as TGTGCCAGCAGAGAACTCCCGGGACAGGGGCCGTCTGGGACTGAAGCTTTCTTT. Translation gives CASRELPGQGPSGTEAFF.

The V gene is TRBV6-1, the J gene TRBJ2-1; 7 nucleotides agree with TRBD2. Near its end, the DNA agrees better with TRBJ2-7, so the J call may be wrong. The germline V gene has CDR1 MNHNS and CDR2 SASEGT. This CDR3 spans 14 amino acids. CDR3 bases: TGTGCCAGCAGTGAGGGGGGGGGTAGGTACGAGCAGTACTTC. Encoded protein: CASSEGGGRYEQYF.

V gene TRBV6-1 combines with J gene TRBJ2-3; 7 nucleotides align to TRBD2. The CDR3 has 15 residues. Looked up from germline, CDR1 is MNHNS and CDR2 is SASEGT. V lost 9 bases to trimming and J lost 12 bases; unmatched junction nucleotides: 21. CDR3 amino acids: CARGVGEGSQETQYF. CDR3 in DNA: TGTGCCAGGGGTGTCGGGGAGGGAAGCCAAGAGACCCAGTATTTT.

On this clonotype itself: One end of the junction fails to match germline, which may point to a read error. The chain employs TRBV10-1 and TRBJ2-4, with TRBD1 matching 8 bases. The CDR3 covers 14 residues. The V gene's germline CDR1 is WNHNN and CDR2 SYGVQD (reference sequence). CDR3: CGGRGLRATNIQYF. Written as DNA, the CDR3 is TGCGGCGGCAGGGGGCTGCGGGCCACAAATATTCAGTACTTT.

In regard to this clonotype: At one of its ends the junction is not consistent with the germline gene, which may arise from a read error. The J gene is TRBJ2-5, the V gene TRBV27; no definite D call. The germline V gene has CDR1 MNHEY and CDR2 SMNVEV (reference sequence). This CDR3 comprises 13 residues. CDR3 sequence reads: CASRGCVQEIQYF. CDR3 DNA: TGTGCCAGCAGAGGGTGTGTACAAGAGATCCAGTACTTC.

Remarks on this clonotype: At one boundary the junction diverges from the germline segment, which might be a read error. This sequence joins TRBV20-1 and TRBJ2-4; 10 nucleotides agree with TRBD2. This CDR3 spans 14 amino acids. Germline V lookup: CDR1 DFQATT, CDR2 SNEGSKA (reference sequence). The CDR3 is CSAMKREGQYIQYF. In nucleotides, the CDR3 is TGCAGTGCCATGAAGCGGGAGGGCCAATACATCCAGTACTTC.

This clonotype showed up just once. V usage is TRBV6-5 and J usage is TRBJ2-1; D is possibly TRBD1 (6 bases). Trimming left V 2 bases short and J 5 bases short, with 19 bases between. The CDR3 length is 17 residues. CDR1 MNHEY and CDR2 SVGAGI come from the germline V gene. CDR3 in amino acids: CASSYGGSWGPHNEQFF. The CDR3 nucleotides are TGTGCCAGCAGTTACGGGGGCTCGTGGGGGCCACACAATGAGCAGTTCTTC.

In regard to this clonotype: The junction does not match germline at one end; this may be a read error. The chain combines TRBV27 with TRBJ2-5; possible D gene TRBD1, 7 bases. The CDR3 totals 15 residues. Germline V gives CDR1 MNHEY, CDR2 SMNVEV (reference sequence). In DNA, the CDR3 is TGTGCCGGGGGTCAGGGGGGCCGTGACCAAGAGACCCAGTATTTC. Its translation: CAGGQGGRDQETQYF.

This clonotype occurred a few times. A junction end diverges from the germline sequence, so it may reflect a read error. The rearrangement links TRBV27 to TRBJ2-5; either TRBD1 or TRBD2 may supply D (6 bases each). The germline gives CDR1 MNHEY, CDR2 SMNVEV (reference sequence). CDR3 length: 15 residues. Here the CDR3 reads CAGGHGGRDAETQYF. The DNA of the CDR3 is TGTGCCGGGGGTCACGGGGGCCGTGACGCAGAGACGCAGTACTTC.

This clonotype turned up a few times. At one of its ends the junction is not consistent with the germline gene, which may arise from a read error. The CDR3 here is CAGSGGRDQDTQYF. In DNA, the CDR3 is TGTGCGGGCAGCGGGGGCCGGGACCAAGATACGCAGTACTTC. This rearrangement joins TRBV10-1 to TRBJ2-3; 8 bases are a match to TRBD2. The end of the DNA fits TRBJ2-7 better, so the J call may be wrong. CDR3 length equals 14 residues. Germline CDR1 WNHNN, CDR2 SYGVQD (reference sequence).